This is a list of T cell receptor beta chains from one sample in a study of molecular identifiers for immune sequencing clone quantification. MiXCR was run by TCRdb on the PCR reads, yielding one entry per CDR3 protein. In the table there are under 600,000 distinct CDR3 sequences, 20% to 25% of which are singletons. Sequencing input: naive CD8+ T cells from blood, with Jurkat cell RNA spiked in. The receptors stem from a human donor in good health. Some libraries in this study had Jurkat cell RNA spiked in. Each CDR3 is given with its conserved first and last residue. A D gene is named only where the DNA matches it firmly. Size values are once, few and many counts, or a class for expanded clones, and some rows have none.

v_call	d_call	j_call	clone_size	cdr3_aa	cdr3_nt
TRBV10-2	TRBD1	TRBJ1-1	few	CASPDRERMNTEAFF	TGCGCCAGCCCGGACAGGGAAAGGATGAACACTGAAGCTTTCTTT
TRBV28	-	TRBJ1-4	few	CASRSPTGATNEKLFF	TGTGCCAGCAGGTCTCCAACAGGTGCAACTAATGAAAAACTGTTTTTT
TRBV5-1	TRBD2	TRBJ2-3	many	CASSHLGTSGRSLDTQYF	TGCGCCAGCAGCCATCTGGGGACTAGCGGGAGATCTTTGGATACGCAGTATTTT
TRBV4-3	TRBD1	TRBJ1-1	-	CASSQGRGGTEAFF	TGCGCCAGCAGCCAAGGCAGGGGGGGGACTGAAGCTTTCTTT
TRBV19	-	TRBJ2-2	many	CASSAGQNTGELFF	TGTGCCAGTAGTGCCGGACAGAACACCGGGGAGCTGTTTTTT
TRBV7-9	-	TRBJ2-7	many	CASSPPASYEQYF	TGCGCCAGCAGCCCGCCGGCCTCCTACGAGCAGTACTTC
TRBV10-3	-	TRBJ2-7	many	CAISEVLGSDYEQYF	TGTGCCATCAGTGAAGTGCTCGGCAGCGACTACGAGCAGTACTTC
TRBV27	-	TRBJ2-7	many	CASSSSFLAGTYEQYF	TGTGCCAGCAGTTCCTCCTTTTTGGCCGGCACATACGAGCAGTACTTC
TRBV14	TRBD2	TRBJ2-1	-	CASRPGLAGGYNEQFF	TGTGCCAGCAGGCCCGGACTAGCGGGGGGGTACAATGAGCAGTTCTTC
TRBV7-2	TRBD2	TRBJ2-5	-	CASSLGWETSGDQETQYF	TGTGCCAGCAGCTTAGGGTGGGAAACTAGCGGAGATCAAGAGACCCAGTACTTC
TRBV6-2/TRBV6-3	-	TRBJ1-1	few	CASSRPMNTEAFF	TGTGCCAGCAGTCGCCCAATGAACACTGAAGCTTTCTTT
TRBV27	-	TRBJ2-7	few	CASGWSGESYEQYF	TGTGCCAGCGGTTGGTCGGGAGAGTCCTACGAGCAGTACTTC
TRBV27	-	TRBJ2-3	-	CASSLGSRVSTDTQYF	TGTGCCAGCAGTTTAGGGAGCAGGGTTAGCACAGATACGCAGTATTTT
TRBV30	-	TRBJ1-1	-	CACRQEMNTEAFF	TGTGCCTGTAGACAGGAGATGAACACTGAAGCTTTCTTT
TRBV6-1	TRBD1	TRBJ2-7	many	CASSAWGTGSEQYF	TGTGCCAGCAGTGCGTGGGGGACAGGGAGCGAGCAGTACTTC
TRBV29-1	-	TRBJ1-2	many	CSVDREANYGYTF	TGCAGCGTCGACAGAGAAGCTAACTATGGCTACACCTTC
TRBV19	-	TRBJ1-5	-	CASSIIDLQPQHF	TGTGCCAGTAGTATTATCGACCTGCAGCCCCAGCATTTT
TRBV15	TRBD1	TRBJ2-7	few	CATSREGTGTYEQYF	TGTGCCACCAGCAGAGAGGGGACAGGGACCTACGAGCAGTACTTC
TRBV27	-	TRBJ1-5	-	CASSLKARQPQHF	TGTGCCAGCAGTTTGAAGGCTCGTCAGCCCCAGCATTTT
TRBV29-1	TRBD2	TRBJ2-2	-	CSVVTYLSAGDRTGEPFF	TGCAGCGTTGTGACCTATTTGTCGGCGGGAGATCGCACCGGGGAGCCGTTTTTT
TRBV6-2/TRBV6-3	-	TRBJ1-1	once	CASSYSPRLNTEAFF	TGTGCCAGCAGTTACTCTCCACGGCTGAACACTGAAGCTTTCTTT
TRBV3-1	TRBD2	TRBJ2-2	few	CASKTSGVHTGELFF	TGTGCCAGCAAAACTAGCGGGGTCCACACCGGGGAGCTGTTTTTT
TRBV19	-	TRBJ1-5	few	CASSIDYSGYQPQHF	TGTGCCAGTAGTATAGATTACTCAGGTTATCAGCCCCAGCATTTT
TRBV11-2	TRBD1	TRBJ2-7	-	CASSSSPRDRSYEQYF	TGTGCCAGCAGCTCATCCCCCCGGGACAGATCCTACGAGCAGTACTTC
TRBV4-3	TRBD1	TRBJ2-5	many	CASSQVRGSGETQYF	TGCGCCAGCAGCCAAGTCAGGGGGTCCGGAGAGACCCAGTACTTC
TRBV29-1	-	TRBJ2-7	-	CSVGSTENYERYF	TGCAGCGTTGGCTCGACAGAAAACTACGAGCGGTACTTC
TRBV27	TRBD1	TRBJ2-3	-	CASSLSGQGTYTDTQYF	TGTGCCAGCAGTTTATCGGGACAGGGGACTTACACAGATACGCAGTATTTT
TRBV11-2	-	TRBJ2-1	-	CAGGGPGEQFF	TGTGCCGGAGGAGGCCCCGGGGAGCAGTTCTTC
TRBV4-2	-	TRBJ2-7	-	CAGSPGVDSSYEQYF	TGTGCCGGCAGCCCCGGGGTCGACTCCTCCTACGAGCAGTACTTC
TRBV5-4	TRBD1	TRBJ2-7	many	CASSPFGQGTYEQYF	TGTGCCAGCAGCCCCTTCGGACAGGGGACCTACGAGCAGTACTTC
TRBV6-2/TRBV6-3	-	TRBJ2-1	-	CASTNRGYMGEQFF	TGTGCCAGCACCAACCGGGGCTACATGGGTGAGCAGTTCTTC
TRBV24-1	-	TRBJ1-5	-	CATSDSAYNQPQHF	TGTGCCACCAGTGATTCCGCCTACAATCAGCCCCAGCATTTT
TRBV7-9	TRBD1	TRBJ2-1	few	CASSPRTGYNEQFF	TGTGCCAGCAGCCCTCGGACAGGCTACAATGAGCAGTTCTTC